A selection of T cell receptor beta chains follows, all from one sample in a study of T cells expressing NK-cell markers. One entry per CDR3 protein, without DNA, is what TCRdb gives after re-calling the 5' RACE reads. The sample holds approximately 420,000 distinct CDR3 sequences. Sequenced input: blood T cells: a sorted CD56 or NKG2C T cell subset, CD4+ or CD8+ T cells, or bulk PBMC T cells (not recorded which). The receptors here all came from a woman in her 50s in good health. The CDR3 runs from the conserved cysteine through the conserved F or W.

j_call v_call cdr3_aa
TRBJ2-3 TRBV29-1 CSLGRKGPPWDTQYF
TRBJ2-7 TRBV12-3/TRBV12-4 CASSPKAGGPSGEQYF
TRBJ2-1 TRBV7-4 CASSCDRPHEQFF
TRBJ2-3 TRBV5-6 CASSSGTSVGTQYF
TRBJ2-4 TRBV20-1 CSASSGTGRFSAKNIQYF
TRBJ2-5 TRBV6-5 CASALGRDQYF
TRBJ2-3 TRBV29-1 CSVATGSTDTQYF
TRBJ1-4 TRBV2 CASRQGINEKLFF
TRBJ2-7 TRBV12-3/TRBV12-4 CASSPRSGEQYF
TRBJ2-5 TRBV10-2 CASSAGTRFETQYF
TRBJ1-2 TRBV4-1 CASSQGRGHPYGYTF
TRBJ2-7 TRBV7-6 CASSLGLAGEGFYEQYF
TRBJ2-3 TRBV20-1 CSAPGLLGTDTQYF
TRBJ2-1 TRBV5-1 CASSLVSRSYNEQFF
TRBJ2-1 TRBV11-2 CASSAGLAGGREQFF
TRBJ2-3 TRBV9 CASSHSGGSTDTQYF
TRBJ2-1 TRBV7-9 CASSLAEPNEQFF
TRBJ2-3 TRBV6-1 CATETGSTDTQYF
TRBJ2-5 TRBV20-1 CSARDAGGGQETQYF
TRBJ2-7 TRBV12-3/TRBV12-4 CASMGTPYEQYF
TRBJ2-5 TRBV20-1 CSATSSRDLSTLKETQYF
TRBJ1-5 TRBV12-3/TRBV12-4 CASSSPSGDRDDQPQHF
TRBJ2-1 TRBV12-3/TRBV12-4 CASSLLAGVEQFF
TRBJ2-2 TRBV6-5 CATSGQGYTGELFF
TRBJ2-2 TRBV28 CASSFRTSGRADTGELFF
TRBJ2-1 TRBV5-6 CASSLGLAGPGEQFF
TRBJ2-2 TRBV5-1 CASSLDRTNLRTGELFF
TRBJ1-1 TRBV10-3 CAISAILGKEDTEAFF
TRBJ2-3 TRBV24-1 CATEGVGTDTQYF
TRBJ2-3 TRBV3-1 CASSHTGDTQYF
TRBJ2-7 TRBV14 CASSPFKGESYEQYF
TRBJ1-2 TRBV5-1 CASSLGVPLDGYTF
TRBJ2-3 TRBV10-3 CAISENPRDNTDTQYF
TRBJ1-1 TRBV15 CATSRSGTGTRGVMNTEAFF
TRBJ2-1 TRBV20-1 CSASVTGLAESEQFF
TRBJ2-5 TRBV20-1 CSARVGGGTQYF
TRBJ2-5 TRBV10-3 CAISDKGMDQYF
TRBJ1-5 TRBV24-1 CATSQGRGNQPQHF
TRBJ2-5 TRBV5-1 CASRREGWTLGTQYF
TRBJ1-4 TRBV20-1 CSARKIREPLATNEKLFF